The present entry profiles one T cell receptor (beta chain) with its context. The clone's antigen remains unknown. No clone much larger than this one lies a single base away; base qualities are absent. V and J lose 2 bases and 5 bases, and a span of 12 bases separates them. CDR1 SEHNR and CDR2 FQNEAQ were looked up in the germline V gene (reference sequence). Counted from cysteine to phenylalanine, this CDR3 has 15 amino acids. CDR3 DNA only is kept here, 45 bases in frame from base 1. Sequencing used an Illumina HiSeq 2500. Quantitative 5'-RACE with molecular barcodes was the method used to prepare the TCR beta libraries. Concerning the study's data processing: Disease-linked TCR variants were identified with a new computational method built on a probabilistic model of VDJ rearrangement. TCRdb redid the processing of the public reads, applying fastp at Q25 and MiXCR, and retained in-frame beta chains. Entries are consolidated by CDR3 protein sequence, retaining the most common genes and DNA. V and J calls and clone size were set by TCRdb, not the authors. The sample table contains some 340,000 distinct CDR3 sequences; only one count was recorded for roughly 15% of them. 0.9% to 1.2% of the sample is taken by the ten largest.

The data are from a study of CD8 T cells in ankylosing spondylitis (dated by TCRdb to 2015 to 2018). Describing the broader study: To find TCR variants linked to disease, the study profiled T cell receptor beta repertoires in ankylosing spondylitis patients and healthy donors. In total, the full study cohort was made up of 95 to 110 healthy donors and 25 to 30 ankylosing spondylitis patients. Peripheral blood was sampled, and synovial fluid was additionally collected from ankylosing spondylitis patients. Findings and caveats that apply to the study as a whole: The disease-linked clones were reported to be significantly enriched in matched synovial fluid samples from ankylosing spondylitis patients. A TCR beta motif made up of roughly eight highly homologous amino acid variants appeared to be characteristic of blood from ankylosing spondylitis patients. The disease-linked clones had a CD8+ phenotype and were found at relatively low frequencies in peripheral blood. Some motif variants had previously been reported in the synovial fluid and blood of reactive arthritis patients, which suggests shared mechanisms of disease initiation.

The V and J segments used are TRBV7-9 and TRBJ2-2; matching of 6 bases hints at TRBD2 as the D gene. This receptor was taken from a male donor with ankylosing spondylitis or in good health (not recorded which). Source material: blood, either unsorted or a sorted T cell fraction (not recorded which). Here is the DNA: TGTGCCAGCAGCTTAAGGACTGGGGGGACCGGGGAGCTGTTTTTT. Its protein product is CASSLRTGGTGELFF.